This TCR beta chain was sequenced in a study of blood T cell repertoires in COVID-19. Study in general: The United States, Italy and Spain provided the acute and convalescent COVID-19 samples. T cells, B-cell-depleted T cells, or PBMCs supplied cDNA or gDNA.

The V end was cut by 3 bases, the J end by 7 bases, with 17 bases between. This CDR3 has 16 amino acids. CDR1 and CDR2 from the germline V gene are SGHNT and YYREEE (reference sequence). Original handling: The assay estimated nucleated cells by amplifying reference gene primers. Method: immunoSEQ multiplex PCR; TCRdb's copy keeps in-frame clones and lacks some. The DNA was the basis for D and trimming; V, J and clone size are from that table. Found here are 300,000 or so clones, around 86% of them singletons; the top ten hold around 1.7%. The rearrangement uses TRBV5-4 and TRBJ1-6; no firm D call. This clonotype originated in a woman between 45 and 60 years old with acute or convalescent COVID-19. Input material: peripheral blood. CDR3 nucleotides: TGTGCCAGCAGCTCCCGTGGAGGCAGAGTGAATTCACCCCTCCACTTT. Translating it yields CASSSRGGRVNSPLHF.